This paragraph covers one T cell receptor beta chain sequence. This sample is part of a study of blood T cell repertoires in COVID-19. Study background: COVID-19 samples collected from the United States, Italy and Spain covered acute and convalescent phases. T cells, B-cell-depleted T cells, or PBMCs provided the cDNA or gDNA that served as material.

Authors' processing steps: Scientists estimated how many nucleated cells there were by amplifying reference gene primers. Here immunoSEQ multiplex PCR was the method, and the copy in TCRdb shows in-frame clones only, minus some. From that table come the V and J calls and clone size; the DNA was used to work out D and trimming. The table records 150,000 to 200,000 clones, roughly 82% of them present only once. The CDR3 contains 19 residues. Losses at the gene ends were 6 bases for V and 4 bases for J; bases not matched to a gene: 20. Germline V gene lookup returns CDR1 MDHEN and CDR2 SYDVKM. This rearrangement joins TRBV28 to TRBJ1-2, with TRBD1 matching over 10 bases. This receptor was identified in a woman in her 70s with acute or convalescent COVID-19. The sequencing sample was made of peripheral blood. The chain's CDR3 is CASRDRDRGRPQRSYGYTF. The CDR3 region has the DNA TGTGCCAGCAGGGACAGAGACAGGGGGCGCCCCCAACGGAGCTATGGCTACACCTTC.